One T cell receptor beta chain is described in this entry. The data were taken from a study of blood T cell repertoires in COVID-19. Study information: Nucleic acid was either cDNA or gDNA, and it came from T cells, B-cell-depleted T cells, or PBMCs.

Germline V gene sequence: CDR1 KGHSH, CDR2 LQKENI. V was pared by 3 bases and J by 4 bases, with 10 bases between. The CDR3 spans 14 residues. In the original processing: Researchers report that nucleated cell counts were estimated from reference gene primer amplification. Profiling relied on immunoSEQ multiplex PCR, and the TCRdb table lists in-frame clones only, not all of them. V, J and clone size were drawn from that table, and D and trimming were deduced from the DNA. The table lists about 250,000 clones, roughly 88% of them singletons. The sequencing input was peripheral blood. The chain joins TRBV18 to TRBJ2-1; D is possibly TRBD2 (5 bases). The clonotype was recovered from a woman aged 25 to 39 with COVID-19, enrolled during active disease. The DNA for the CDR3 is TGTGCCAGCTCACCTGAGGGCGGTTACAATGAGCAGTTCTTC. Encoded protein: CASSPEGGYNEQFF.